Listed below are T cell receptor beta chains from one sample, sequenced in a study of blood T cells in healthy people across ages. TCRdb analysed the 5' RACE reads with MiXCR anew, one entry per CDR3 protein. The sample holds around 500,000 distinct CDR3 sequences, 25% to 35% seen once. The sample also formed part of further work on T cells of mothers and their children.

Sequencing was performed on blood. The receptors were gathered from a boy aged 2 to 9 in good health. The CDR3 runs from the conserved cysteine through the conserved F or W. The D gene is left open where the match is weak. Clone sizes are given selectively: once, few, many, or a class where the clone is expanded.

DNA	CDR3	V	D	J	size
TGTGCCAGCGCTAGCGGGGGGCGTGATGAGCAGTTCTTC	CASASGGRDEQFF	TRBV3-1	TRBD2	TRBJ2-1	few
TGCAGTGCACAACAGGGGACCCGTGAAAAACTGTTTTTT	CSAQQGTREKLFF	TRBV20-1	TRBD1	TRBJ1-4	NA
TGTGCCACCAGCAGAGATGTGGGACAGGGGGCTACATACGGGGGTTATGGCTACACCTTC	CATSRDVGQGATYGGYGYTF	TRBV15	TRBD1	TRBJ1-2	NA
TGTGCCAGCAGTAGGGGACAGTCCGGAAACACCATATATTTT	CASSRGQSGNTIYF	TRBV7-9	TRBD1	TRBJ1-3	few
TGCAGCGCCCTGGGGGGTGAAGAGAACACTGAAGCTTTCTTT	CSALGGEENTEAFF	TRBV29-1	NA	TRBJ1-1	few
TGTGCCAGCAGCCAGGGGGGCGGGATGACCCAAGAGACCCAGTACTTC	CASSQGGGMTQETQYF	TRBV5-4	NA	TRBJ2-5	NA
TGTGCCCCCCCCCGGCCGGGTGGGGTCCCCAAACACCGGATTCACGAGCAGTACTTC	CAPPRPGGVPKHRIHEQYF	TRBV21-1	NA	TRBJ2-7	NA
TGCAGTGCTGAGGGTAACAGGGTCGGCTACACCTTC	CSAEGNRVGYTF	TRBV20-1	NA	TRBJ1-2	many
TGCGCCAGCAGCTTGGCCGGGGGGGCACCGGATACGCAGTATTTT	CASSLAGGAPDTQYF	TRBV5-1	TRBD2	TRBJ2-3	few
TGTGCCAGCACCCCCTACAAGACAACCTACGAGCAGTACTTC	CASTPYKTTYEQYF	TRBV7-9	NA	TRBJ2-7	NA
TGTGCCAGCAGCCCCCAATTTATGACAGGATCCTATGGCTACACCTTC	CASSPQFMTGSYGYTF	TRBV12-3/TRBV12-4	NA	TRBJ1-2	few
TGTGCCAGCAGCTTAGCCCCGGGACAGGGAGAGACCCAGTACTTC	CASSLAPGQGETQYF	TRBV7-2	TRBD1	TRBJ2-5	few
TGTGCCAGCAGTTGGGGGCAGTCTCCCTACGAGCAGTACTTC	CASSWGQSPYEQYF	TRBV12-3/TRBV12-4	NA	TRBJ2-7	few
TGTGCCAGCAGCAGTCCCGGGACAGATTACGAGCAGTACTTC	CASSSPGTDYEQYF	TRBV21-1	NA	TRBJ2-7	NA
TGTGCCAGCAGAAGGCCGATTGAGACCCAGTACTTC	CASRRPIETQYF	TRBV6-7	NA	TRBJ2-5	NA
TGTGCCAGCAGCTTAGGGTGGGGGGAGGACTACGAGCAGTACTTC	CASSLGWGEDYEQYF	TRBV7-9	NA	TRBJ2-7	NA
TGTGCCAGCAGCCCCGGACTAATTGAGCAGTTCTTC	CASSPGLIEQFF	TRBV11-2	NA	TRBJ2-1	NA